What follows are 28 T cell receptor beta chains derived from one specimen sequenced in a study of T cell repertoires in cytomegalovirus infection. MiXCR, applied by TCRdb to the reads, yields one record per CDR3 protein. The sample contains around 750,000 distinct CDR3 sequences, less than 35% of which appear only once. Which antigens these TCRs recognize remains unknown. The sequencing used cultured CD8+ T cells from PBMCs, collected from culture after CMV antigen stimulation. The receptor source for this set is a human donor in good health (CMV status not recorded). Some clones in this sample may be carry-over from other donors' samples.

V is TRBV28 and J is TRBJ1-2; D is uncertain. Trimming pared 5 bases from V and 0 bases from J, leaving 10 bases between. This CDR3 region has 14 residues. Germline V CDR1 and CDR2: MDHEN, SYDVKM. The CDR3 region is CASSTDGPNYGYTF. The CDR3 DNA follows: TGTGCCAGCAGTACGGACGGACCTAACTATGGCTACACCTTC.

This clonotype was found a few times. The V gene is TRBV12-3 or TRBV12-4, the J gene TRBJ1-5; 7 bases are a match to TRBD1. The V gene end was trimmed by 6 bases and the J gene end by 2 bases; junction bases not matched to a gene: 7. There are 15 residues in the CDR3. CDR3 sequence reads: CASRLQGDGNQPQHF. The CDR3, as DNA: TGTGCCAGCAGGCTCCAGGGGGATGGCAATCAGCCCCAGCATTTT.

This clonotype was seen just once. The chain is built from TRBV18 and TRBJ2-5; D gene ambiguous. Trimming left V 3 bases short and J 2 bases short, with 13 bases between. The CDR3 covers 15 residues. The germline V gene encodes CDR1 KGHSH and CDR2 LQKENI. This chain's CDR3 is CASSPGQVGQETQYF. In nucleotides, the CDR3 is TGTGCCAGCTCACCGGGTCAGGTGGGGCAAGAGACCCAGTACTTC.

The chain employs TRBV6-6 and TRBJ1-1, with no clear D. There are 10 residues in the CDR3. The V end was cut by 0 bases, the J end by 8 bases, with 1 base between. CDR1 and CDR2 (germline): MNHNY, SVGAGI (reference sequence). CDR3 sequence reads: CASSYSEAFF. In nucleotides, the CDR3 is TGTGCCAGCAGTTACTCGGAAGCTTTCTTT.

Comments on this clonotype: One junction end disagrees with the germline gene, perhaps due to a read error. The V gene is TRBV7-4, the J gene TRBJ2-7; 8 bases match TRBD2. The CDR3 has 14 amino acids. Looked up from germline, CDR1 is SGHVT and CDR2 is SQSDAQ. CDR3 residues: CANSPAGVPYEQYF. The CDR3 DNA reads TGTGCCAACAGCCCAGCGGGGGTCCCCTACGAGCAGTACTTC.

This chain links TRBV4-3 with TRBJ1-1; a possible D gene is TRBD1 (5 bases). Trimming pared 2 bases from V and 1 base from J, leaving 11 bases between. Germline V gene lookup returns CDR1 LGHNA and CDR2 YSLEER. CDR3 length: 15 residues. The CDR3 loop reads CASSQLGDANTEAFF. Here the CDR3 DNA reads TGCGCCAGCAGCCAACTAGGGGACGCGAACACTGAAGCTTTCTTT.

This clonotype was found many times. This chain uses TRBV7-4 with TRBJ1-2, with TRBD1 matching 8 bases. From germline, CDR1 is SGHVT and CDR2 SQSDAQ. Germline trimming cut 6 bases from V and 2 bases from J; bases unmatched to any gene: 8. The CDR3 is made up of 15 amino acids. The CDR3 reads CASSLRGPVNYGYTF. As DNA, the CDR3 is TGTGCCAGCAGTCTCAGGGGGCCGGTGAACTATGGCTACACCTTC. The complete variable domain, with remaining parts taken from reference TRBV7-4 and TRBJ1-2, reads GAGVSQSPRYKVAKRGRDVALRCDSISGHVTLYWYRQTLGQGSEVLTYSQSDAQRDKSGRPSGRFSAERPERSVSTLKIQRTEQGDSAVYLCASSLRGPVNYGYTFGSGTRLTVV.

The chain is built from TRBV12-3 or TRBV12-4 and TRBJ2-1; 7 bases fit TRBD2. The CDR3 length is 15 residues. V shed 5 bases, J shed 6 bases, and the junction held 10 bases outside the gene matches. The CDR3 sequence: CASSLGGSASNEQFF. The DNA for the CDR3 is TGTGCCAGCAGTCTGGGGGGGAGCGCAAGCAATGAGCAGTTCTTC.

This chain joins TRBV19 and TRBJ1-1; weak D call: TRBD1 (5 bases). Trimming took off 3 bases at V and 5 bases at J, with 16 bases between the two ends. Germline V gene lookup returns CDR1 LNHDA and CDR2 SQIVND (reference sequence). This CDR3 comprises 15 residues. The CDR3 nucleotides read TGTGCCAGTAGTATCCCCGGCCGGAAGGGGACTGAAGCTTTCTTT. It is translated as CASSIPGRKGTEAFF.

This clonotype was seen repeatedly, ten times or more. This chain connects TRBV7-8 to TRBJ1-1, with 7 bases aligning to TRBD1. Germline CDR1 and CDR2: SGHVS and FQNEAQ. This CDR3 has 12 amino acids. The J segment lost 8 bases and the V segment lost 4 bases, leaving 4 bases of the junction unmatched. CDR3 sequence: CASSSLDREAFF. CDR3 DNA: TGTGCCAGCAGCTCCCTGGACAGGGAAGCTTTCTTT.

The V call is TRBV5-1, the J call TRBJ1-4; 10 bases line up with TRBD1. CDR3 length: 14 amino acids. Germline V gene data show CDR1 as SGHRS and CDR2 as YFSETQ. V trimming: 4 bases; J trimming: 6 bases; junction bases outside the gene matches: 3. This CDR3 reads CASSDRGRDEKLFF. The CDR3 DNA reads TGCGCCAGCAGCGACAGGGGGCGGGATGAAAAACTGTTTTTT.

The chain's CDR3 is CASSQAFGGGNQPQHF. The CDR3 nucleotides are TGCGCCAGCAGCCAGGCTTTCGGGGGGGGCAATCAGCCCCAGCATTTT. This chain links TRBV4-1 with TRBJ1-5; maybe TRBD1 (5 bases). This CDR3 region has 16 residues. V was cut by 3 bases and J by 2 bases, with 14 bases left in between. Germline lookup yields CDR1 MGHRA and CDR2 YSYEKL.

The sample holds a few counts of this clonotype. The DNA for the CDR3 is TGTGCCAGCACCGATGGGGGGAGGGCCCTAAATTCACCCCTCCACTTT. Translation: CASTDGGRALNSPLHF. The rearrangement uses TRBV6-5 and TRBJ1-6; possibly TRBD1 for D (5 bases). Trimming shortened V by 7 bases and J by 7 bases, and 20 bases separated the two germline ends. Germline CDR1 and CDR2: MNHEY and SVGAGI. This CDR3 spans 16 amino acids.

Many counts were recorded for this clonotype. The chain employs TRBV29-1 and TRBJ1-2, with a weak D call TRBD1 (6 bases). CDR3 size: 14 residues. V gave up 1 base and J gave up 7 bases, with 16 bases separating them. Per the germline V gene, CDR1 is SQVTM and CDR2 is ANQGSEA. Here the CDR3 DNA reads TGCAGCGTTGAAGTTCGTCGGCAGGGGCTTGGCTACACCTTC. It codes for CSVEVRRQGLGYTF.

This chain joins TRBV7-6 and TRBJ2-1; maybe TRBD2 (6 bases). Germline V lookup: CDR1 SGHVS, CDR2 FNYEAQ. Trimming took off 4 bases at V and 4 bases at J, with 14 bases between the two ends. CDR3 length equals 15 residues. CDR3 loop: CASSYILGGYNEQFF. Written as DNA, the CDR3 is TGTGCCAGCAGCTATATTCTGGGGGGATACAATGAGCAGTTCTTC.

DNA for the CDR3: TGTGCCAGCAGGGGATGGACAGGGGGGGCTGGGGCCAACGTCCTGACTTTC. This codes for CASRGWTGGAGANVLTF. The chain employs TRBV28 and TRBJ2-6; 10 nucleotides match TRBD1. The CDR3 has 17 amino acids. Looked up from germline, CDR1 is MDHEN and CDR2 is SYDVKM. V lost 6 bases, J lost 2 bases, and 7 bases stayed unmatched.

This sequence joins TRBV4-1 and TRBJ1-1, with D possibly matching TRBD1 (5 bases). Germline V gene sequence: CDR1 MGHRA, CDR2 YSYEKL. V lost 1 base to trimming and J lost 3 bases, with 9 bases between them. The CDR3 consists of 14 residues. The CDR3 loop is CASSQVMGDTEAFF. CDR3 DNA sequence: TGCGCCAGCAGCCAAGTGATGGGGGACACTGAAGCTTTCTTT.

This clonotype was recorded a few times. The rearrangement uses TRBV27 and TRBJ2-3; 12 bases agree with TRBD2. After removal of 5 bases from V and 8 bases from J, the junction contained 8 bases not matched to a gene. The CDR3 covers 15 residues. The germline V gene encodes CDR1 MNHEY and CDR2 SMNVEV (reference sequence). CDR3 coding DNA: TGTGCCAGCAGTCCGACTAGCGGGGGCCCGGGTACGCAGTATTTT. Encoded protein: CASSPTSGGPGTQYF.

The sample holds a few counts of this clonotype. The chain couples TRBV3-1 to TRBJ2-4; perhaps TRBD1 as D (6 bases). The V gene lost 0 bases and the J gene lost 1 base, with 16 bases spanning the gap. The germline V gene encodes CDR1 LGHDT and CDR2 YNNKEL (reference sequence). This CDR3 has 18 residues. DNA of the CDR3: TGTGCCAGCAGCCAAGATAGGGGGACAACGTCTGCCAAAAACATTCAGTACTTC. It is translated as CASSQDRGTTSAKNIQYF.

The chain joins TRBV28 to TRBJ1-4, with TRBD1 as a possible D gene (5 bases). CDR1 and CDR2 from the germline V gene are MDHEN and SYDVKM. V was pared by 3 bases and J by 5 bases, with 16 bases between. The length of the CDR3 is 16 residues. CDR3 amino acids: CASSFFLPGQNEKLFF. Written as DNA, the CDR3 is TGTGCCAGCAGTTTTTTTTTGCCAGGACAAAATGAAAAACTGTTTTTT. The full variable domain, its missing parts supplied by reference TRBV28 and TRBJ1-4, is DVKVTQSSRYLVKRTGEKVFLECVQDMDHENMFWYRQDPGLGLRLIYFSYDVKMKEKGDIPEGYSVSREKKERFSLILESASTNQTSMYLCASSFFLPGQNEKLFFGSGTQLSVL.

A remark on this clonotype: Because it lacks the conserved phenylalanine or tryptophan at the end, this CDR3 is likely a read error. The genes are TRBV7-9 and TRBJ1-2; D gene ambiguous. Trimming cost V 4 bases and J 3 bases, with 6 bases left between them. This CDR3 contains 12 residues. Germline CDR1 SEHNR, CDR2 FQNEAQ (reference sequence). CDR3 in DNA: TGTGCCAGCAGCTCCGCTGACTATGGCTACACCGTC. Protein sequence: CASSSADYGYTV.

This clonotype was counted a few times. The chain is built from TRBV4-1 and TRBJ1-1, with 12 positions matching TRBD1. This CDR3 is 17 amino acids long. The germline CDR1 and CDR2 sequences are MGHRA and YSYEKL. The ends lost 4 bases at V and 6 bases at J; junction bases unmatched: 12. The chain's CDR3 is CASSPRGKGQGASEAFF. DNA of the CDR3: TGCGCCAGCAGCCCTCGGGGGAAGGGACAGGGGGCTTCTGAAGCTTTCTTT.

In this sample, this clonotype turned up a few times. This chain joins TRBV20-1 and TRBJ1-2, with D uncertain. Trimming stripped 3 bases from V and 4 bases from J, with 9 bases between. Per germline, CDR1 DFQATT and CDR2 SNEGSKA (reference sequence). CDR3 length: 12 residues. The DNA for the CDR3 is TGCAGTGCTAGTACAGCCAGCTATGGCTACACCTTC. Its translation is CSASTASYGYTF.

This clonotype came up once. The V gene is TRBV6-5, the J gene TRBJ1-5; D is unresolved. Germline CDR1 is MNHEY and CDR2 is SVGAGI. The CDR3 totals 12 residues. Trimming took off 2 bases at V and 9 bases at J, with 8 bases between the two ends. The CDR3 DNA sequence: TGTGCCAGCAGTTACGGCCGTGGGCCCCAGCATTTT. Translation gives CASSYGRGPQHF.

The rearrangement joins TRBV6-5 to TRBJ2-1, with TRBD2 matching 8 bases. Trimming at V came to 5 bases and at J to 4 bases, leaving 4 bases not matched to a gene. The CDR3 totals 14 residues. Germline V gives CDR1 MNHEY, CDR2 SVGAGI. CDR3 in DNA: TGTGCCAGCAGTGCTCCGGGGGGGTACAATGAGCAGTTCTTC. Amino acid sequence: CASSAPGGYNEQFF.

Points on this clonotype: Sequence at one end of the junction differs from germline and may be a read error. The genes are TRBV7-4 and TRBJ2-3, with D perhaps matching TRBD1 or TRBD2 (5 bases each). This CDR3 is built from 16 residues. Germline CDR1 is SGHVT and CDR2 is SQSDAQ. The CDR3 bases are TGTGCCACCAGCCCACCTCGCCAGGGACCCACAGATACGCAGTATTTT. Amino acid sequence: CATSPPRQGPTDTQYF.

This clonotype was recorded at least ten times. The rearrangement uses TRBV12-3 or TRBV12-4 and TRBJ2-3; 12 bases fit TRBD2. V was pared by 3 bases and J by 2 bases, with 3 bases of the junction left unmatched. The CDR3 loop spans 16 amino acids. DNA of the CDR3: TGTGCCAGCAGTTTTAGACTAGCGGGGGACACAGATACGCAGTATTTT. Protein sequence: CASSFRLAGDTDTQYF.

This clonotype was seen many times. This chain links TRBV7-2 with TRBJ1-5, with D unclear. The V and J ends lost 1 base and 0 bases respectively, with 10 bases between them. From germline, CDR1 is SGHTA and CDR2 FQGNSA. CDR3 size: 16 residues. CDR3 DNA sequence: TGTGCCAGCAGCTTAGAGGGATTCTATAGCAATCAGCCCCAGCATTTT. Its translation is CASSLEGFYSNQPQHF.